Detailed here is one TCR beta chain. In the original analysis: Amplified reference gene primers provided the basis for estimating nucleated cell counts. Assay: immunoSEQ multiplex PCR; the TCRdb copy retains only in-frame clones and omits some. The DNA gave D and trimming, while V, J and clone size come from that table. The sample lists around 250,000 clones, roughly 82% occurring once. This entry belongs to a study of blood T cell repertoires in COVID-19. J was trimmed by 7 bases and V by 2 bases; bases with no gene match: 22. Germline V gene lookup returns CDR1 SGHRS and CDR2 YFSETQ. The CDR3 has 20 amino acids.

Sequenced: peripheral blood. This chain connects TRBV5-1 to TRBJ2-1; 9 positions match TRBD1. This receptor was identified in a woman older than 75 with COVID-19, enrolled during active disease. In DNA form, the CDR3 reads TGCGCCAGCAGCTTAACCCCGAGGGGGACAAGACAGGGGGGATGGAATGAGCAGTTCTTC. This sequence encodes CASSLTPRGTRQGGWNEQFF.